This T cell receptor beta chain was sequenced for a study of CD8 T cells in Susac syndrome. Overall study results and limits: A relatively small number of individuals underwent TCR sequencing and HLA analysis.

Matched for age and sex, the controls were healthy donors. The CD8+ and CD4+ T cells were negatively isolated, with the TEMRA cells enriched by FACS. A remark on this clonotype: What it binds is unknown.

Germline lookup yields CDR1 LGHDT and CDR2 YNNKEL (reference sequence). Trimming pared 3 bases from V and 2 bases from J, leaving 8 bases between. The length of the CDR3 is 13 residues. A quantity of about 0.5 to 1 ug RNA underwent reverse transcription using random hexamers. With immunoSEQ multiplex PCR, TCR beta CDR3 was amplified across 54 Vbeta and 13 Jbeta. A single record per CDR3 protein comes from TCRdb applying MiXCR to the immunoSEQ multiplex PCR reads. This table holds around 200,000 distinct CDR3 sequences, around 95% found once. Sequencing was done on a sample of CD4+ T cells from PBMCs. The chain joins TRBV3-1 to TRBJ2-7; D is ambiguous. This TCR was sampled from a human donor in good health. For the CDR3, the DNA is TGTGCCAGCAGCCACGAACTGCCCTACGAGCAGTACTTC. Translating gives CASSHELPYEQYF.